This is a list of T cell receptor beta chains from one sample in a study of blood T cell repertoires in COVID-19. The method was immunoSEQ multiplex PCR; TCRdb's version includes in-frame clones alone and lacks a portion of them. The repertoire holds under 300,000 clones, nearly 90% seen once, with approximately 1% in the top ten. Input material: PBMCs or T cells enriched from blood (not recorded which). Receptor source: a woman under 40 who had recovered from COVID-19. The CDR3 runs from the conserved cysteine through the conserved F or W. A D gene is named only where the DNA matches it firmly. Not all rows give a size; the values are once, few, many and, for expanded clones, a class.

j_gene | len | d_gene | v_gene | abundance | CDR3nt | CDR3aa
TRBJ1-1 | 15 | . | TRBV28 | . | TGTGCCAGCAGTTTTCTGTCCGGGTTGGGCACTGAAGCTTTCTTT | CASSFLSGLGTEAFF
TRBJ2-7 | 13 | . | TRBV29-1 | . | TGCAGCGTCTGGGGCGGAAGCTCCTACGAGCAGTACTTC | CSVWGGSSYEQYF
TRBJ1-1 | 13 | . | TRBV21-1 | . | TGTGCCAGCAGCAAAAAGGGCTCAGGGGAAGCTTTCTTT | CASSKKGSGEAFF
TRBJ2-5 | 15 | TRBD2 | TRBV20-1 | . | TGCAGTGCTAGTACTAGCGGGGGAACCGAAGAGACCCAGTACTTC | CSASTSGGTEETQYF
TRBJ1-6 | 16 | . | TRBV28 | . | TGTGCCAGCAGTTTATTAGCGATTTTAGGTAATTCACCCCTCCACTTT | CASSLLAILGNSPLHF
TRBJ1-2 | 15 | . | TRBV2 | . | TGTGCCAGCAGTCCCCACAGGGAGACTAACTATGGCTACACCTTC | CASSPHRETNYGYTF
TRBJ2-2 | 14 | . | TRBV6-1 | . | TGTGCCAGCAGTGAACAGCGGAACACCGGGGAGCTGTTTTTT | CASSEQRNTGELFF
TRBJ2-7 | 14 | . | TRBV28 | . | TGTGCCAGCAGTTCCCGCACAGACCCCTACGAGCAGTACTTC | CASSSRTDPYEQYF
TRBJ1-1 | 15 | TRBD1 | TRBV6-1 | few | TGTGCCAGCAGTGAAGAAGGGACAGGGGCCACTGAAGCTTTCTTT | CASSEEGTGATEAFF
TRBJ2-5 | 13 | TRBD1 | TRBV5-1 | . | TGCGCCAGCAGCCGGACAGGGGAAGAGACCCAGTACTTC | CASSRTGEETQYF
TRBJ2-7 | 11 | . | TRBV5-1 | . | TGCGCCAGCAGCCTATTCGGCGAGCAGTACTTC | CASSLFGEQYF
TRBJ2-2 | 14 | TRBD2 | TRBV27 | . | TGTGCCAGCAAGGAGCGGGGGAGATTCGGGGAGCTGTTTTTT | CASKERGRFGELFF
TRBJ1-5 | 16 | . | TRBV6-5 | . | TGTGCCAGCAGTTACGGGGGGACGGGTGGCAATCAGCCCCAGCATTTT | CASSYGGTGGNQPQHF
TRBJ1-2 | 12 | . | TRBV2 | . | TGTGCCAGCAGTGGCCTAAACTATGGCTACACCTTC | CASSGLNYGYTF
TRBJ2-1 | 11 | . | TRBV28 | . | TGTGCCACAACTAGTCGCAATGAGCAGTTCTTC | CATTSRNEQFF
TRBJ2-3 | 13 | . | TRBV12-5 | . | TGTGCTAGTGGTTTGGGCCGGGCAGATACGCAGTATTTT | CASGLGRADTQYF
TRBJ2-2 | 15 | . | TRBV7-3 | . | TGTGCCAGCAGCCTGTCCGGGACGAACACCGGGGAGCTGTTTTTT | CASSLSGTNTGELFF
TRBJ2-1 | 17 | . | TRBV10-1 | . | TGCGCCAGCAGTGAGTCTGCACCAGGGCTAACCTACAATGAGCAGTTCTTC | CASSESAPGLTYNEQFF
TRBJ2-3 | 16 | TRBD2 | TRBV15 | . | TGTGCCACCACTAACCCCGCCGGGGGGAAGGGAGATACGCAGTATTTT | CATTNPAGGKGDTQYF
TRBJ1-6 | 14 | TRBD1 | TRBV28 | . | TGTGCCAGCACTGTGGACAGGGGTATTTCACCCCTCCACTTT | CASTVDRGISPLHF
TRBJ1-2 | 15 | TRBD1 | TRBV5-6 | . | TGTGCCAGCAGCTTGACTCTGGGACAGATCTATGGCTACACCTTC | CASSLTLGQIYGYTF
TRBJ2-5 | 16 | TRBD1 | TRBV24-1 | . | TGTGCCACCAGTGATTTGCGTCAGGGGGCAAGGGAGACCCAGTACTTC | CATSDLRQGARETQYF
TRBJ1-6 | 12 | . | TRBV9 | . | TGTGCCAGCAGCTCCGTTGGGGGGGCCCTCCACTTT | CASSSVGGALHF
TRBJ2-7 | 16 | TRBD2 | TRBV10-3 | . | TGTGCCATCAGCAGACTAGCGGGAGGCCTCTCCTACGAGCAGTACTTC | CAISRLAGGLSYEQYF
TRBJ1-4 | 16 | TRBD1 | TRBV27 | . | TGTGCCAGCAAGATATCCGCAGGGGGCAGGAATGAAAAACTGTTTTTT | CASKISAGGRNEKLFF
TRBJ2-3 | 16 | TRBD2 | TRBV10-3 | . | TGTGCCATCAGACCTCCCGGGGAGGGCCGACTTATTACGCAGTATTTT | CAIRPPGEGRLITQYF
TRBJ1-2 | 13 | TRBD1 | TRBV30 | . | TGTGCCAGAATGACAGGGGTTCCTAATGGCTACACCTTC | CARMTGVPNGYTF
TRBJ1-4 | 12 | TRBD1 | TRBV5-5 | . | TGTGCCAGCAGCTTCTCTGACAGGGAACTGTTTTTT | CASSFSDRELFF
TRBJ1-5 | 14 | TRBD1 | TRBV28 | few | TGTGCCTCGGGGACAGGGGGTAGCAATCAGCCCCAGCATTTT | CASGTGGSNQPQHF
TRBJ2-1 | 14 | TRBD2 | TRBV27 | . | TGTGCCAGCAGTCCCGGACTAGCTAACAATGAGCAGTTCTTC | CASSPGLANNEQFF